This TCR beta chain was found in a study of T cell responses to AZD1222 COVID-19 vaccine. The V and J ends lost 2 bases and 5 bases, in that order; junction bases with no gene match: 12. CDR1 and CDR2 from the germline V gene are SGHDT and YYEEEE. The length of the CDR3 is 17 residues. Repertoires were generated with immunoSEQ multiplex PCR, while TCRdb's copy carries only in-frame clones and drops some. The data contain about 120,000 clones, approximately 92% of them singletons. The rearrangement uses TRBV5-6 and TRBJ1-2; 10 bases match TRBD1. The sequences come from peripheral blood, collected 28 days after the second AZD1222 dose. The receptor was isolated from an adult who received the AZD1222 COVID-19 vaccine. CDR3 DNA: TGTGCCAGCAGCTTACCGGGACAGGGGTTTCTAGGGTATGGCTACACCTTC. Translation: CASSLPGQGFLGYGYTF.